This TCR beta chain was recorded in a study of blood T cell repertoires in COVID-19. Whole-study context: T cells, B-cell-depleted T cells, or PBMCs provided the cDNA or gDNA that served as material.

As handled by the study authors: Estimates of nucleated cell counts were drawn from the amplification of reference gene primers. The protocol was immunoSEQ multiplex PCR, while the TCRdb copy is restricted to in-frame clones and leaves out a portion. The V and J calls and clone size come from that table; D and trimming were worked out from the DNA. This sample yields about 400,000 clones, of which around 92% are seen a single time; 1.7% belongs to the top ten. CDR1 is GTSNPN and CDR2 is SVGIG in the germline V gene (reference sequence). This CDR3 has 13 amino acids. Trimming shortened V by 2 bases and J by 4 bases, and 9 bases separated the two germline ends. Which cohort a participant joined came from the clinical history participants gave. Donors in Cohort 3 who had recovered were those with two negative PCRs, healthcare professional clearance, or resolution of their symptoms.

The sequencing input was PBMCs or T cells enriched from blood (not recorded which). This TCR derives from a woman in her thirties who had recovered from COVID-19. The J gene is TRBJ1-3, the V gene TRBV30; D perhaps matches TRBD1 (5 bases). The CDR3 sequence: CAWSKGSGNTIYF. The CDR3 DNA follows: TGTGCCTGGAGTAAGGGGTCCGGAAACACCATATATTTT.